A selection of T cell receptor beta chains follows, all from one sample in a study of T cell clonotyping in hematopoietic cell transplantation. Data came from immunoSEQ multiplex PCR; TCRdb stores just in-frame clones and leaves some out. The table has 25,000 to 30,000 clones, roughly 91% seen once. Sequenced material: peripheral blood mononuclear cells, taken before stem cell transplant. These receptors were obtained from a man aged 50 to 60 with acute myeloid leukemia. Some clones in this sample may be carry-over from other donors' samples. The CDR3 runs from the conserved cysteine through the conserved F or W. The D gene is left open where the match is weak. Where a row states a size, it is once, few, many or the class of an expanded clone; other rows omit it.

TRBJ1-1	.	.	TRBV5-1	CASSLERGRTEAFF	TGCGCCAGCAGCTTGGAACGCGGGCGGACTGAAGCTTTCTTT
TRBJ2-2	.	.	TRBV6-5	CASSYVAPTGELFF	TGTGCCAGCAGTTACGTGGCCCCCACCGGGGAGCTGTTTTTT
TRBJ1-2	.	.	TRBV28	CASSLSQESYGYTF	TGTGCCAGCAGCCTCAGCCAGGAATCCTATGGCTACACCTTC
TRBJ2-1	.	once	TRBV5-4	CASSLDSNEQFF	TGTGCCAGCAGCTTGGACAGCAATGAGCAGTTCTTC
TRBJ2-1	TRBD2	.	TRBV5-8	CASSSGLAVNNEQFF	TGTGCCAGCAGCTCGGGACTAGCGGTAAACAATGAGCAGTTCTTC
TRBJ1-1	TRBD1	.	TRBV5-1	CASSASGTGATEAFF	TGCGCCAGCAGCGCCTCCGGGACAGGGGCCACTGAAGCTTTCTTT
TRBJ2-7	.	.	TRBV7-8	CASSGGTYEQYF	TGTGCCAGCAGCGGGGGAACCTACGAGCAGTACTTC
TRBJ1-2	.	.	TRBV7-9	CASSSLGTEGSGYTF	TGTGCCAGCAGCTCTCTGGGGACCGAGGGTAGCGGCTACACCTTC
TRBJ1-3	.	.	TRBV14	CASRGSGNTIYF	TGTGCCAGCAGGGGCTCTGGAAACACCATATATTTT
TRBJ2-5	.	.	TRBV4-2	CASSRKAGETQYF	TGTGCCAGCAGCCGAAAGGCGGGGGAGACCCAGTACTTC
TRBJ1-6	.	.	TRBV19	CASTGPDNSPLHF	TGTGCCAGTACGGGACCGGATAATTCACCCCTCCACTTT
TRBJ2-5	.	once	TRBV4-3	CASSQDIGGWETQYF	TGCGCCAGCAGCCAAGATATTGGGGGATGGGAGACCCAGTACTTC
TRBJ1-1	TRBD1	.	TRBV19	CASSRDRVLTEAFF	TGTGCCAGTAGTCGGGACAGGGTGTTGACTGAAGCTTTCTTT
TRBJ1-5	.	.	TRBV9	CASSPRGYSNQPQHF	TGTGCCAGCAGCCCCCGGGGGTATAGCAATCAGCCCCAGCATTTT
TRBJ1-3	TRBD1	.	TRBV9	CASSVTTGKSGNTIYF	TGTGCCAGCAGCGTGACGACAGGGAAATCTGGAAACACCATATATTTT
TRBJ2-7	TRBD2	.	TRBV4-3	CASSQRAGGRNEQYF	TGCGCCAGCAGCCAGAGAGCGGGAGGTAGAAACGAGCAGTACTTC
TRBJ2-2	TRBD2	.	TRBV7-9	CASSKLAGANTGELFF	TGTGCCAGCAGCAAACTAGCGGGAGCCAACACCGGGGAGCTGTTTTTT
TRBJ2-3	TRBD1	.	TRBV5-8	CASSLYGTGGPSTDTQYF	TGTGCCAGCAGCTTGTACGGGACAGGGGGTCCTAGCACAGATACGCAGTATTTT
TRBJ2-7	.	.	TRBV19	CASRPSDSHYEQYF	TGTGCCAGTAGGCCTAGCGACAGCCACTACGAGCAGTACTTC
TRBJ1-1	.	few	TRBV30	CAWSLDGTTEAFF	TGTGCCTGGAGCCTTGACGGGACCACTGAAGCTTTCTTT
TRBJ2-5	.	.	TRBV5-1	CASSFGTQETQYF	TGCGCCAGCAGCTTCGGGACACAGGAGACCCAGTACTTC
TRBJ1-6	TRBD1	.	TRBV6-6	CASRNAGQGAWSPLHF	TGTGCCAGCAGAAACGCGGGACAGGGGGCTTGGTCACCCCTCCACTTT
TRBJ2-2	.	.	TRBV28	CATPGDSKTNTGELFF	TGTGCCACCCCGGGCGACAGCAAGACGAACACCGGGGAGCTGTTTTTT
TRBJ2-7	TRBD1	.	TRBV7-3	CASSLGQGAAYF	TGTGCCAGCAGCCTCGGACAGGGGGCAGCGTACTTC
TRBJ2-2	TRBD2	.	TRBV29-1	CSVGLAGPTGELFF	TGCAGCGTTGGACTAGCGGGACCCACCGGGGAGCTGTTTTTT
TRBJ2-1	.	.	TRBV4-2	CASSQGGDYNEQFF	TGTGCCAGCAGCCAAGGCGGGGACTACAATGAGCAGTTCTTC
TRBJ2-7	TRBD1	.	TRBV2	CASSAPPGQGNEQYF	TGTGCCAGCAGTGCCCCCCCGGGACAGGGTAACGAGCAGTACTTC
TRBJ1-1	.	.	TRBV9	CASSPWGGKGNTEAFF	TGTGCCAGCAGCCCTTGGGGAGGGAAGGGGAACACTGAAGCTTTCTTT
TRBJ1-1	.	.	TRBV25-1	CASRLREGTEAFF	TGTGCCAGCCGCCTGCGCGAGGGGACTGAAGCTTTCTTT
TRBJ2-2	TRBD1	.	TRBV11-2	CASSLMRTGGNTGELFF	TGTGCCAGCTCCCTAATGCGCACAGGGGGGAACACCGGGGAGCTGTTTTTT
TRBJ2-5	TRBD2	.	TRBV10-2	CASSEAGTSGSGETQYF	TGCGCCAGCAGTGAGGCTGGGACTAGCGGGAGTGGAGAGACCCAGTACTTC
TRBJ2-1	.	.	TRBV4-1	CASSLLRTVYNEQFF	TGCGCCAGCAGCCTCCTCCGGACAGTATACAATGAGCAGTTCTTC
TRBJ2-3	TRBD2	.	TRBV28	CASILGGGTTDTQYF	TGTGCCAGCATCCTTGGCGGGGGTACCACAGATACGCAGTATTTT
TRBJ2-3	.	.	TRBV28	CASSLAGTWGDTQYF	TGTGCCAGCAGTTTAGCGGGGACGTGGGGAGATACGCAGTATTTT
TRBJ1-5	.	.	TRBV5-5	CASSWEAGPQPQHF	TGTGCCAGCAGCTGGGAGGCAGGGCCACAGCCCCAGCATTTT
TRBJ2-5	.	.	TRBV4-3	CASSRIMTEQETQYF	TGCGCCAGCAGCCGCATCATGACAGAGCAAGAGACCCAGTACTTC
TRBJ2-5	TRBD2	.	TRBV7-2	CASSLVPSGQETQYF	TGTGCCAGCAGCTTAGTACCTAGCGGACAAGAGACCCAGTACTTC
TRBJ1-1	.	.	TRBV4-2	CASSQAQGTNTEAFF	TGTGCCAGCAGCCAAGCGCAGGGGACGAACACTGAAGCTTTCTTT
TRBJ2-5	TRBD1	.	TRBV5-1	CASSATGTGEETQYF	TGCGCCAGCAGCGCGACCGGGACAGGGGAAGAGACCCAGTACTTC
TRBJ1-3	.	.	TRBV19	CASSISGNQRKPGNTIYF	TGTGCCAGTAGTATCTCCGGCAATCAGAGGAAACCTGGAAACACCATATATTTT
TRBJ2-3	TRBD1	once	TRBV7-2	CASSRGTVTDTQYF	TGTGCCAGCAGCCGAGGGACAGTCACAGATACGCAGTATTTT